These 17 T cell receptor beta chains came from one sample sequenced in a study of T cells in Graves' hyperthyroidism and ophthalmopathy. RNA transcripts gave rise to amplified TCR beta CDR3 regions. TCR CDR3 regions were first amplified by RT-PCR with HTBI primers. TCRdb reprocessed the multiplex PCR reads with MiXCR, giving one entry per CDR3 protein. The data contain about 600,000 distinct CDR3 sequences, 16% of them singletons. The sequenced sample was blood. Receptor source: a woman between 40 and 55 years old with Graves' ophthalmopathy.

This clonotype came up many times. The chain has TRBV5-1 and TRBJ2-1; 8 nucleotides line up with TRBD2. The ends lost 1 base at V and 6 bases at J; junction bases unmatched: 9. Per germline, CDR1 SGHRS and CDR2 YFSETQ. The CDR3 covers 16 residues. The CDR3 DNA is TGCGCCAGCAGCTTGAACCCCCGACTAGCGTCCAATGAGCAGTTCTTC. Its protein is CASSLNPRLASNEQFF.

This clonotype showed up many times. The CDR3 protein is CSARGSSGTSEQYF. For the CDR3, the DNA is TGCAGTGCTAGAGGTTCTAGCGGGACGAGCGAGCAGTACTTC. This chain connects TRBV20-1 to TRBJ2-7, with 9 bases matching TRBD2. The CDR3 length is 14 residues. V gave up 1 base and J gave up 6 bases; unmatched junction bases: 7. CDR1 is DFQATT and CDR2 is SNEGSKA in the germline V gene (reference sequence).

This clonotype was observed a handful of times. The chain employs TRBV28 and TRBJ1-1; D is uncertain. CDR3 length: 16 amino acids. V was clipped by 2 bases and J by 5 bases, with 18 bases between them. The germline V gene encodes CDR1 MDHEN and CDR2 SYDVKM. DNA for the CDR3: TGTGCCAGCAGTTTAGGTGGCACTACCTTAGGGACTGAAGCTTTCTTT. It specifies CASSLGGTTLGTEAFF.

The V and J genes are TRBV6-1 and TRBJ1-5; TRBD1 is a possible D gene (6 bases). The CDR3 consists of 15 residues. CDR1 and CDR2 from the germline V gene are MNHNS and SASEGT. Between the trimmed V and J ends, which lost 3 bases and 2 bases, there was a span of 11 bases. DNA of the CDR3: TGTGCCAGCAGTGACGGTGCAGGGGGCAATCAGCCCCAGCATTTT. Protein product: CASSDGAGGNQPQHF.

The V gene is TRBV19, the J gene TRBJ2-5; no clear D gene. Trimming removed 3 bases from V and 5 bases from J, with 7 bases in between. The CDR3 spans 12 residues. Looked up from germline, CDR1 is LNHDA and CDR2 is SQIVND (reference sequence). Here the CDR3 DNA reads TGTGCCAGTAGTATTGGTGGGGAGACCCAGTACTTC. Protein product: CASSIGGETQYF.

Many counts were recorded for this clonotype. The rearrangement uses TRBV7-6 and TRBJ1-5; the D gene is possibly TRBD1 (6 bases). V shed 5 bases and J shed 6 bases, with 11 bases lying between them. Per germline, CDR1 SGHVS and CDR2 FNYEAQ. The CDR3 extends over 13 amino acids. CDR3 DNA: TGTGCCAGCAGCCAGGGGCAGAGTCAGCCCCAGCATTTT. This codes for CASSQGQSQPQHF.

The chain joins TRBV2 to TRBJ1-1, with 7 bases fitting TRBD1. CDR1 is SNHLY, CDR2 FYNNEI, per germline. This CDR3 region has 17 residues. Losses at the gene ends were 0 bases for V and 3 bases for J; bases not matched to a gene: 10. CDR3 in DNA: TGTGCCAGCAGTGAAGCACGGGACAGCTTGGCGGACACTGAAGCTTTCTTT. Translating gives CASSEARDSLADTEAFF.

In its sample, this clonotype was seen many times. The CDR3 spells CASTEGDRGLGNIQYF. Written as DNA, the CDR3 is TGTGCCAGCACCGAAGGGGACAGGGGGCTAGGAAACATTCAGTACTTC. This chain joins TRBV12-3 or TRBV12-4 and TRBJ2-4, with 12 bases identical to TRBD1. The trim removed 7 bases at V and 6 bases at J, leaving 10 bases unmatched. The CDR3 totals 16 residues.

This clonotype was detected only a few times. The V call is TRBV5-8, the J call TRBJ2-7, with D possibly matching TRBD2 (5 bases). The CDR3 is 15 amino acids. The V and J ends lost 0 bases and 2 bases respectively, with 12 bases between them. CDR1 SGHTS and CDR2 YDEGEE come from the germline V gene. The DNA for the CDR3 is TGTGCCAGCAGCTTGGCAGCCGGGGTTACCTACGAGCAGTACTTC. Encoded protein: CASSLAAGVTYEQYF.

This clonotype has ten or more counts. The chain combines TRBV7-2 with TRBJ2-7; D perhaps matches TRBD2 (5 bases). The length of the CDR3 is 14 residues. V dropped 11 bases and J dropped 4 bases, with 21 bases sitting between them. From germline, CDR1 is SGHTA and CDR2 FQGNSA. This CDR3 is CASGVGYGVYEQYF. The CDR3 nucleotides are TGTGCCTCAGGCGTGGGCTACGGGGTGTACGAGCAGTACTTC.

The chain links TRBV18 to TRBJ2-3; the D gene is possibly TRBD1 (6 bases). The V and J ends lost 3 bases and 1 base respectively, with 17 bases between them. This CDR3 is built from 17 residues. The germline V gene encodes CDR1 KGHSH and CDR2 LQKENI. As DNA, the CDR3 is TGTGCCAGCTCACCTCTTGGACAGCCCACTGGCACAGATACGCAGTATTTT. Translation: CASSPLGQPTGTDTQYF.

This clonotype has ten or more counts. This chain uses TRBV6-2 or TRBV6-3 with TRBJ1-1; 9 positions agree with TRBD1. V lost 6 bases and J lost 4; bases outside the gene matches: 9. The CDR3 runs to 15 residues. CDR1 and CDR2 (germline): MNHEY, SVGEGT. The CDR3 protein is CASRDTGGSGTEAFF. The CDR3 DNA sequence: TGTGCCAGCAGAGATACAGGGGGCTCGGGCACTGAAGCTTTCTTT.

The chain has TRBV6-2 or TRBV6-3 and TRBJ1-6; tentatively, D is TRBD1 (5 bases). This CDR3 is built from 16 residues. CDR1 is MNHEY and CDR2 is SVGEGT in the germline V gene. V lost 5 bases and J 6 bases, leaving 17 bases between the germline ends. As DNA, the CDR3 is TGTGCCAGCAGTGACCCCCCGGGACTAATTAATTCACCCCTCCACTTT. Residues: CASSDPPGLINSPLHF.

This clonotype appeared many times. The chain recombines TRBV2 with TRBJ1-5; TRBD1 aligns across 7 bases. Germline-derived CDR1 and CDR2 are SNHLY and FYNNEI. This CDR3 is built from 13 residues. V gave up 5 bases and J gave up 6 bases; unmatched junction bases: 4. CDR3 coding DNA: TGTGCCAGCAGTAACAGGGGTGGTCAGCCCCAGCATTTT. Translating gives CASSNRGGQPQHF.

This chain joins TRBV28 and TRBJ2-7, with D unresolved. Looked up from germline, CDR1 is MDHEN and CDR2 is SYDVKM. The V end was cut by 4 bases, the J end by 2 bases, with 12 bases between. This CDR3 spans 14 amino acids. CDR3 protein: CASSSLGPTYEQYF. The CDR3 coding sequence is TGTGCCAGCAGTTCCCTTGGCCCGACCTACGAGCAGTACTTC.

This clonotype showed up many times. The chain couples TRBV3-1 to TRBJ2-3, with D possibly TRBD1 on 6 matching bases. The CDR3 totals 14 residues. Germline CDR1 LGHDT, CDR2 YNNKEL (reference sequence). Trimming took 4 bases from V and 4 from J, leaving 12 bases between them. The CDR3 DNA reads TGTGCCAGCAGCCGACAAACAGGGCCAGATACGCAGTATTTT. It is translated as CASSRQTGPDTQYF.

This clonotype was seen many times. The CDR3 bases are TGTGCCAGCACCCCTGACGGGAGGGCCTCCTACAATGAGCAGTTCTTC. Amino acids: CASTPDGRASYNEQFF. The chain couples TRBV11-2 to TRBJ2-1, with 8 bases that match TRBD2. With V trimmed by 7 bases and J by 0 bases, 8 bases remained unmatched. The germline CDR1 and CDR2 sequences are SGHAT and FQNNGV. The CDR3 is 16 residues long.